These 32 T cell receptor beta chains share one sample of origin, sequenced in a study of shared clonotypes between healthy human individuals. Generated by immunoSEQ multiplex PCR, the TCRdb table keeps only in-frame clones and is missing some. The sample lists about 1.5 million clones, roughly 96% occurring once. Sequencing was carried out using naive CD4+ T cells sorted from blood. This sample's subset: CD45RA+ positively selected. All receptors come from a man aged 25 to 40 in good health.

The V call is TRBV15, the J call TRBJ2-5, with D perhaps matching TRBD2 (6 bases). This CDR3 region has 13 residues. Germline V lookup: CDR1 LNHNV, CDR2 YYDKDF (reference sequence). Trimming left V 1 base short and J 5 bases short, with 8 bases between. The CDR3 sequence: CATSRAAGETQYF. Here the CDR3 DNA reads TGTGCCACCAGCAGAGCCGCGGGGGAGACCCAGTACTTC.

As regards this clone: This is likely a read error, given that the CDR3 carries no conserved phenylalanine or tryptophan at its end. It is unclear where the CDR3 begins or ends on the DNA, so no DNA is shown, and the CDR3 is as TCRdb lists it. This chain joins TRBV6-5 and TRBJ1-1; TRBD1, the table's D call, lacks a check against the DNA. In germline, CDR1 is MNHEY, CDR2 SVGAGI. Ends included, the CDR3 has 13 residues. CDR3 amino acids: CASSYVQGIFGSP.

Written as DNA, the CDR3 is TGTGCCAGCAGCCCTCTACAAGGGAGCACAGATACGCAGTATTTT. Translated: CASSPLQGSTDTQYF. The V gene is TRBV5-5, the J gene TRBJ2-3; D remains unclear. Germline V gives CDR1 SGHKS, CDR2 YYEKEE (reference sequence). The CDR3 runs 15 residues. V was shortened by 4 bases and J by 0 bases, with 12 bases between the two germline ends.

CDR3 nucleotide sequence: TGTGCCAGCAGCCAAGCCTCGGCAGTTGGGGCTTTCTTT. This translates into CASSQASAVGAFF. The V and J genes are TRBV14 and TRBJ1-1, with D uncertain. The CDR3 runs to 13 residues. The V gene's germline CDR1 is SGHDN and CDR2 FVKESK. The V end was cut by 1 base, the J end by 11 bases, with 14 bases between.

Remarks on this clone: This CDR3 is also generated by other DNA sequences in the sample. The chain joins TRBV7-3 to TRBJ2-1; no reliable D call. V lost 3 bases and J lost 0, with 9 bases in between. This CDR3 has 15 amino acids. Per germline, CDR1 SGHTA and CDR2 FQGTGA. CDR3 protein: CASSLGPSSYNEQFF. CDR3 in DNA: TGTGCCAGCAGCTTGGGCCCTAGCTCCTACAATGAGCAGTTCTTC.

V is TRBV28 and J is TRBJ2-4; D possibly corresponds to TRBD1 (6 bases). V dropped 6 bases and J dropped 0 bases, with 12 bases sitting between them. The germline V gene encodes CDR1 MDHEN and CDR2 SYDVKM. This CDR3 contains 15 residues. The CDR3 loop reads CASRNSGVAKNIQYF. DNA for the CDR3: TGTGCCAGCAGAAACTCAGGGGTAGCCAAAAACATTCAGTACTTC.

This clone was detected only once. The chain is built from TRBV5-5 and TRBJ1-1, with 7 nucleotides matching TRBD1. V shed 3 bases and J 6 bases; nucleotides not matched to a gene: 5. The CDR3 extends over 13 amino acids. Germline lookup yields CDR1 SGHKS and CDR2 YYEKEE (reference sequence). The CDR3 sequence is CASSSFDRAEAFF. The CDR3 DNA reads TGTGCCAGCAGCTCCTTTGACAGGGCTGAAGCTTTCTTT.

The V gene is TRBV5-5, the J gene TRBJ1-3; D gene uncertain. CDR1 and CDR2 (germline): SGHKS, YYEKEE (reference sequence). The CDR3 covers 13 residues. Trimming pared 0 bases from V and 11 bases from J, leaving 12 bases between. In DNA form, the CDR3 reads TGTGCCAGCAGCTTGGGGGTGGGGTCCGCCATATATTTT. The encoded protein is CASSLGVGSAIYF.

The rearrangement uses TRBV29-1 and TRBJ2-5, with D hard to call. From germline, CDR1 is SQVTM and CDR2 ANQGSEA. V lost 7 bases to trimming and J lost 4 bases, with 19 bases between them. This CDR3 comprises 14 residues. The chain's CDR3 is CSARRSVDLETQYF. The CDR3 DNA follows: TGCAGCGCCCGAAGGTCTGTAGATTTAGAGACCCAGTACTTC.

The rearrangement links TRBV28 to TRBJ2-3, with D uncertain. CDR3 length equals 11 residues. V lost 7 bases and J 5 bases, leaving 7 bases between the germline ends. Germline V gene lookup returns CDR1 MDHEN and CDR2 SYDVKM. DNA of the CDR3: TGTGCCAGCAATGAGAGAGATACGCAGTATTTT. It encodes CASNERDTQYF.

Note on this clone: This same CDR3 is encoded by further DNA sequences in the sample. The chain is built from TRBV20-1 and TRBJ1-2; no clear D. Looked up from germline, CDR1 is DFQATT and CDR2 is SNEGSKA (reference sequence). V lost 2 bases to trimming and J lost 4 bases, with 5 bases between them. The CDR3 is 11 residues long. This chain's CDR3 is CSARPGYGYTF. The CDR3, as DNA: TGCAGTGCTAGACCCGGCTATGGCTACACCTTC.

The chain links TRBV28 to TRBJ2-7; 7 bases agree with TRBD2. There are 11 residues in the CDR3. The ends lost 2 bases at V and 12 bases at J; junction bases unmatched: 4. The germline gives CDR1 MDHEN, CDR2 SYDVKM. CDR3 DNA sequence: TGTGCCAGCAGTTTAGGGCTAGCGGCGTACTTC. Amino acid sequence: CASSLGLAAYF.

CDR3 DNA sequence: TGTGCCACCAGCAGCACTAGCGGGAGGGCCACGGAGCAGTACTTC. Translating gives CATSSTSGRATEQYF. V usage is TRBV15 and J usage is TRBJ2-7; 13 positions agree with TRBD2. The germline V gene has CDR1 LNHNV and CDR2 YYDKDF (reference sequence). The V segment lost 3 bases and the J segment 7 bases; nucleotides outside the gene matches: 6. This CDR3 is built from 15 residues. Full variable domain (missing parts from reference TRBV15 and TRBJ2-7): DAMVIQNPRYQVTQFGKPVTLSCSQTLNHNVMYWYQQKSSQAPKLLFHYYDKDFNNEADTPDNFQSRRPNTSFCFLDIRSPGLGDTAMYLCATSSTSGRATEQYFGPGTRLTVT.

This sequence joins TRBV28 and TRBJ1-5; 10 bases fit TRBD1. Germline V lookup: CDR1 MDHEN, CDR2 SYDVKM. This CDR3 is 15 amino acids long. V was clipped by 6 bases and J by 6 bases; unmatched bases: 8. CDR3 sequence (DNA): TGTGCCAGCAGCTCGGGACAGGGGATGAGTCAGCCCCAGCATTTT. It translates to CASSSGQGMSQPQHF.

The J gene is TRBJ2-5, the V gene TRBV5-4; possibly TRBD1 for D (6 bases). Germline CDR1 is SGHNT and CDR2 is YYREEE (reference sequence). Trimming removed 0 bases at V and 1 base at J, with 16 bases between. This CDR3 region has 17 residues. CDR3 residues: CASSLGSRTASQETQYF. The CDR3 nucleotides read TGTGCCAGCAGCTTGGGTTCCCGGACAGCTTCCCAAGAGACCCAGTACTTC. Drawing the rest from reference TRBV5-4 and TRBJ2-5, the complete variable domain is ETGVTQSPTHLIKTRGQQVTLRCSSQSGHNTVSWYQQALGQGPQFIFQYYREEENGRGNFPPRFSGLQFPNYSSELNVNALELDDSALYLCASSLGSRTASQETQYFGPGTRLLVL.

DNA of the CDR3: TGTGCCAGCAGCCCCTGGACAGGGGGGTACGAGCAGTACTTC. This gives the protein CASSPWTGGYEQYF. The rearrangement joins TRBV5-4 to TRBJ2-7; 10 bases match TRBD1. Germline CDR1 reads SGHNT; CDR2 reads YYREEE (reference sequence). V shed 4 bases and J 4 bases; nucleotides not matched to a gene: 5. The CDR3 is made up of 14 amino acids. Full variable domain (missing parts from reference TRBV5-4 and TRBJ2-7): ETGVTQSPTHLIKTRGQQVTLRCSSQSGHNTVSWYQQALGQGPQFIFQYYREEENGRGNFPPRFSGLQFPNYSSELNVNALELDDSALYLCASSPWTGGYEQYFGPGTRLTVT.

This chain joins TRBV5-6 and TRBJ1-5; 9 bases fit TRBD1. Germline lookup yields CDR1 SGHDT and CDR2 YYEEEE. This CDR3 contains 15 residues. After removal of 0 bases from V and 5 bases from J, the junction contained 3 bases not matched to a gene. This CDR3 is CASSLGDRDDQPQHF. Written as DNA, the CDR3 is TGTGCCAGCAGCTTGGGGGACAGGGATGATCAGCCCCAGCATTTT. Filled out from reference TRBV5-6 and TRBJ1-5, the complete variable domain reads DAGVTQSPTHLIKTRGQQVTLRCSPKSGHDTVSWYQQALGQGPQFIFQYYEEEERQRGNFPDRFSGHQFPNYSSELNVNALLLGDSALYLCASSLGDRDDQPQHFGDGTRLSIL.

The chain joins TRBV16 to TRBJ2-1, with 8 bases fitting TRBD1. CDR3 length equals 20 residues. Germline-derived CDR1 and CDR2 are KGHSY and FQNENV. V was pared by 5 bases and J by 3 bases, with 21 bases of the junction left unmatched. The CDR3 DNA reads as TGTGCCAGCAGCTCCACAGGGGGTACCTTTGCGGGTCTGCTCTACAATGAGCAGTTCTTC. Translation: CASSSTGGTFAGLLYNEQFF.

This chain links TRBV6-5 with TRBJ1-1, with D uncertain. V was cut by 2 bases and J by 3 bases, with 13 bases left in between. CDR1 is MNHEY, CDR2 SVGAGI, per germline. The CDR3 extends over 15 amino acids. The CDR3 loop is CASSYTDKIHTEAFF. The CDR3 DNA sequence: TGTGCCAGCAGTTACACCGACAAGATCCACACTGAAGCTTTCTTT.

V gene TRBV30 combines with J gene TRBJ2-5, with D possibly called TRBD1 or TRBD2 (6 bases each). The CDR3 has 13 residues. V lost 3 bases, J lost 5 bases, and 13 bases lay in between. CDR1 is GTSNPN, CDR2 SVGIG, per germline (reference sequence). This CDR3 is CAWRVGGRETQYF. The CDR3 DNA is TGTGCCTGGAGGGTGGGGGGCCGCGAGACCCAGTACTTC. Variable domain in full (rest from reference TRBV30 and TRBJ2-5): SQTIHQWPATLVQPVGSPLSLECTVEGTSNPNLYWYRQAAGRGLQLLFYSVGIGQISSEVPQNLSASRPQDRQFILSSKKLLLSDSGFYLCAWRVGGRETQYFGPGTRLLVL.

In DNA form, the CDR3 reads TGTGCCAGCAGTAGTCCGGGACCCCGCCATGAGCAGTTCTTC. It translates to CASSSPGPRHEQFF. The V and J genes are TRBV6-1 and TRBJ2-1; D assignment may be TRBD1 or TRBD2 (5 bases each). CDR1 MNHNS and CDR2 SASEGT come from the germline V gene. The CDR3 runs 14 residues. Trimming took 5 bases from V and 8 from J, leaving 16 bases between them.

This chain links TRBV28 with TRBJ1-1; D is perhaps TRBD1 (6 bases). V was cut by 9 bases and J by 7 bases, with 12 bases left in between. This CDR3 is built from 11 residues. Germline loops: CDR1 MDHEN, CDR2 SYDVKM. CDR3 residues: CASTGSNEAFF. In DNA form, the CDR3 reads TGTGCCAGTACAGGGTCTAATGAAGCTTTCTTT.

The gene calls are TRBV7-2 and TRBJ2-2; 7 positions match TRBD1. V shed 2 bases and J 0 bases; nucleotides not matched to a gene: 9. The CDR3 covers 18 residues. In germline, CDR1 is SGHTA, CDR2 FQGNSA. DNA of the CDR3: TGTGCCAGCAGCTTAACAGGGGCCACGTTCGCGAACACCGGGGAGCTGTTTTTT. It is translated as CASSLTGATFANTGELFF.

CDR3 nucleotides: TGCGCCAGCAGCCGCCGGGACAGGGACAACAATGAGCAGTTCTTC. Amino acids: CASSRRDRDNNEQFF. The V gene is TRBV4-3, the J gene TRBJ2-1, with 9 nucleotides matching TRBD1. This CDR3 has 15 amino acids. CDR1 is LGHNA, CDR2 YSLEER, per germline. V lost 4 bases and J lost 5; bases outside the gene matches: 6.

A remark on this clone: At the DNA level, this CDR3 is encoded by other sequences in the same sample as well. The chain carries TRBV7-9 and TRBJ1-2; no firm D call. CDR3 size: 11 residues. Between the trimmed V and J ends, which lost 5 bases and 8 bases, there was a span of 9 bases. Germline CDR1 and CDR2: SEHNR and FQNEAQ (reference sequence). CDR3: CASSAGRGYTF. DNA of the CDR3: TGTGCCAGCAGCGCGGGCCGGGGCTACACCTTC.

This clone was observed a single time. The chain employs TRBV4-1 and TRBJ2-1; possible D gene TRBD2, 5 bases. V lost 1 base and J lost 2, with 12 bases in between. The CDR3 is made up of 16 amino acids. CDR1 is MGHRA and CDR2 is YSYEKL in the germline V gene. The CDR3 DNA sequence: TGCGCCAGCAGCCAAGTTGAACTAGTGGCCTACAATGAGCAGTTCTTC. Its protein product is CASSQVELVAYNEQFF.

This chain uses TRBV29-1 with TRBJ2-2; D gene unclear. The CDR3 is 12 amino acids. V was trimmed by 7 bases and J by 4 bases, leaving 10 bases between them. Germline CDR1 reads SQVTM; CDR2 reads ANQGSEA. The chain's CDR3 is CSATPSTGELFF. DNA of the CDR3: TGCAGCGCAACCCCTTCCACCGGGGAGCTGTTTTTT.

The rearrangement joins TRBV11-2 to TRBJ1-2; unclear D gene. V was trimmed by 1 base and J by 4 bases, leaving 13 bases between them. CDR1 and CDR2 (germline): SGHAT, FQNNGV. The CDR3 covers 15 residues. The CDR3 reads CASSLGPREGYGYTF. The CDR3 DNA reads as TGTGCCAGCAGCTTAGGACCTCGGGAGGGCTATGGCTACACCTTC.

The chain has TRBV5-1 and TRBJ1-4, with D perhaps TRBD1 (6 bases). Trimming stripped 0 bases from V and 4 bases from J, with 10 bases between. CDR1 SGHRS and CDR2 YFSETQ come from the germline V gene. The CDR3 sequence is 15 residues long. The DNA of the CDR3 is TGCGCCAGCAGCTTGGGCAGGGGCTATAATGAAAAACTGTTTTTT. It translates to CASSLGRGYNEKLFF.

The V gene is TRBV5-5, the J gene TRBJ2-5; TRBD2 matches at 10 bases. Germline V CDR1 and CDR2: SGHKS, YYEKEE (reference sequence). V was clipped by 3 bases and J by 5 bases; unmatched bases: 10. The CDR3 has 16 residues. CDR3 sequence: CASSSRGTSDGETQYF. Here the CDR3 DNA reads TGTGCCAGCAGCTCCCGCGGGACTAGCGATGGGGAGACCCAGTACTTC.

As regards this clone: This sample also contains other DNA sequences that code for the same CDR3. The chain combines TRBV2 with TRBJ1-1; D is undetermined. V was shortened by 6 bases and J by 1 base, with 3 bases between the two germline ends. The CDR3 runs 11 residues. From germline, CDR1 is SNHLY and CDR2 FYNNEI. CDR3 in DNA: TGTGCCAGCAGGGAGAACACTGAAGCTTTCTTT. It codes for CASRENTEAFF.

V gene TRBV28 combines with J gene TRBJ1-4; the D gene is possibly TRBD1 (5 bases). Germline CDR1 and CDR2: MDHEN and SYDVKM. V lost 5 bases and J 2 bases, leaving 15 bases between the germline ends. The CDR3 loop spans 16 amino acids. CDR3 sequence reads: CASSTWWGSTNEKLFF. CDR3 nucleotides: TGTGCCAGCAGTACTTGGTGGGGGAGCACTAATGAAAAACTGTTTTTT.